These T cell receptor beta chains were read from a single sample in a study of cytomegalovirus exposure and HLA in healthy donors. Assay used: immunoSEQ multiplex PCR; TCRdb lists only in-frame clones, some missing. The sample contains roughly 180,000 clones, 82% of which appear only once. Material for sequencing was PBMCs. Receptors were obtained from a male donor in good health and CMV-seronegative. Each CDR3 is given with its conserved first and last residue. Fields, in order: V gene, J gene, D gene, clone size, CDR3 protein, CDR3 DNA. A D gene is named only where the DNA matches it firmly. Clone size appears in some rows only: once, few, many, or a class for an expanded clone.

v_call: TRBV15; j_call: TRBJ2-7; d_call: TRBD2; clone_size: -; cdr3_aa: CATSGRLAGRSSYEQYF; cdr3_nt: TGTGCCACCAGCGGGAGACTAGCGGGACGAAGCTCCTACGAGCAGTACTTC
v_call: TRBV5-1; j_call: TRBJ2-6; d_call: TRBD1; clone_size: -; cdr3_aa: CASSLGGKGQGGNGANVLTF; cdr3_nt: TGCGCCAGCAGCTTGGGAGGCAAGGGACAGGGAGGCAATGGGGCCAACGTCCTGACTTTC
v_call: TRBV19; j_call: TRBJ2-1; d_call: TRBD2; clone_size: -; cdr3_aa: CASTLLAGPYNEQFF; cdr3_nt: TGTGCCAGCACTCTCCTAGCGGGACCGTACAATGAGCAGTTCTTC
v_call: TRBV5-1; j_call: TRBJ1-1; d_call: TRBD1; clone_size: -; cdr3_aa: CASSKGDRGPEAFF; cdr3_nt: TGCGCCAGCAGCAAAGGGGACAGGGGACCCGAAGCTTTCTTT
v_call: TRBV6-1; j_call: TRBJ1-4; d_call: -; clone_size: -; cdr3_aa: CASSGTSRATNEKLFF; cdr3_nt: TGTGCCAGCAGTGGTACTTCCCGAGCAACTAATGAAAAACTGTTTTTT
v_call: TRBV18; j_call: TRBJ2-7; d_call: -; clone_size: -; cdr3_aa: CASSPPGVYEQYF; cdr3_nt: TGTGCCAGCTCACCACCGGGAGTGTACGAGCAGTACTTC
v_call: TRBV11-3; j_call: TRBJ2-1; d_call: TRBD2; clone_size: -; cdr3_aa: CASSFAGTSGRAGEQFF; cdr3_nt: TGTGCCAGCAGCTTCGCCGGGACTAGCGGGAGGGCGGGTGAGCAGTTCTTC
v_call: TRBV9; j_call: TRBJ2-1; d_call: -; clone_size: -; cdr3_aa: CASSDGSSYNEQFF; cdr3_nt: TGTGCCAGCAGCGACGGGAGCTCCTACAATGAGCAGTTCTTC
v_call: TRBV21-1; j_call: TRBJ2-7; d_call: -; clone_size: -; cdr3_aa: CASSPRTGGVDEQYF; cdr3_nt: TGTGCCAGCAGCCCCCGGACAGGGGGCGTGGACGAGCAGTACTTC
v_call: TRBV6-5; j_call: TRBJ1-1; d_call: TRBD1; clone_size: -; cdr3_aa: CASSYRRQGEDTEAFF; cdr3_nt: TGTGCCAGCAGTTACAGGAGACAGGGGGAGGACACTGAAGCTTTCTTT
v_call: TRBV10-3; j_call: TRBJ1-1; d_call: -; clone_size: once; cdr3_aa: CAISEITATEAFF; cdr3_nt: TGTGCCATCAGTGAGATTACAGCCACTGAAGCTTTCTTT
v_call: TRBV7-2; j_call: TRBJ1-1; d_call: -; clone_size: -; cdr3_aa: CASSLVPGNLNTEAFF; cdr3_nt: TGTGCCAGCAGCTTAGTGCCGGGGAATCTGAACACTGAAGCTTTCTTT
v_call: TRBV6-5; j_call: TRBJ1-1; d_call: TRBD1; clone_size: -; cdr3_aa: CASRDRGRTEAFF; cdr3_nt: TGTGCCAGCAGGGACAGGGGAAGGACTGAAGCTTTCTTT
v_call: TRBV5-5; j_call: TRBJ1-5; d_call: -; clone_size: -; cdr3_aa: CASSLGQHSNQPQHF; cdr3_nt: TGTGCCAGCAGCTTGGGACAGCATAGCAATCAGCCCCAGCATTTT
v_call: TRBV14; j_call: TRBJ1-2; d_call: TRBD1; clone_size: -; cdr3_aa: CASSYRGGSYGYTF; cdr3_nt: TGTGCCAGCAGCTACAGGGGAGGCTCCTATGGCTACACCTTC
v_call: TRBV14; j_call: TRBJ2-7; d_call: -; clone_size: -; cdr3_aa: CASSHVSYEQYF; cdr3_nt: TGTGCCAGCAGCCATGTATCCTACGAGCAGTACTTC
v_call: TRBV6-1; j_call: TRBJ2-1; d_call: TRBD2; clone_size: -; cdr3_aa: CASSDTGTSGRFGQFF; cdr3_nt: TGTGCCAGCAGTGACACCGGGACTAGCGGGAGGTTTGGGCAGTTCTTC
v_call: TRBV28; j_call: TRBJ2-2; d_call: -; clone_size: few; cdr3_aa: CASSFFGARVGKNTGELFF; cdr3_nt: TGTGCCAGCAGTTTTTTTGGGGCCCGTGTGGGGAAGAACACCGGGGAGCTGTTTTTT
v_call: TRBV7-3; j_call: TRBJ2-5; d_call: -; clone_size: -; cdr3_aa: CASSPLMRVGETQYF; cdr3_nt: TGTGCCAGCAGCCCACTGATGCGGGTGGGTGAGACCCAGTACTTC
v_call: TRBV18; j_call: TRBJ1-5; d_call: -; clone_size: -; cdr3_aa: CASSPGGQGQPQHF; cdr3_nt: TGTGCCAGCTCACCGGGGGGGCAGGGTCAGCCCCAGCATTTT
v_call: TRBV7-6; j_call: TRBJ1-1; d_call: -; clone_size: -; cdr3_aa: CASSYGVGNTEAFF; cdr3_nt: TGTGCCAGCAGCTACGGGGTCGGGAACACTGAAGCTTTCTTT
v_call: TRBV5-1; j_call: TRBJ1-2; d_call: -; clone_size: -; cdr3_aa: CASSIGQLMINYGYTF; cdr3_nt: TGCGCCAGCAGCATAGGACAATTGATGATAAACTATGGCTACACCTTC
v_call: TRBV14; j_call: TRBJ1-2; d_call: TRBD1; clone_size: -; cdr3_aa: CASSQRTTGGRGYTF; cdr3_nt: TGTGCCAGCAGCCAAAGGACGACAGGGGGCCGGGGCTACACCTTC
v_call: TRBV30; j_call: TRBJ2-1; d_call: TRBD2; clone_size: -; cdr3_aa: CAWSVQLAGVGEQFF; cdr3_nt: TGTGCCTGGAGTGTACAACTAGCGGGAGTTGGCGAGCAGTTCTTC
v_call: TRBV18; j_call: TRBJ1-3; d_call: -; clone_size: few; cdr3_aa: CASSLQDSSGNTIYF; cdr3_nt: TGTGCCAGCTCACTGCAGGACAGCTCTGGAAACACCATATATTTT
v_call: TRBV7-3; j_call: TRBJ2-3; d_call: -; clone_size: few; cdr3_aa: CASSQSPLATTPTDTQYF; cdr3_nt: TGTGCCAGCAGCCAATCCCCCCTAGCAACCACACCCACAGATACGCAGTATTTT
v_call: TRBV5-6; j_call: TRBJ2-7; d_call: TRBD1; clone_size: -; cdr3_aa: CASSISGTGGSYEQYF; cdr3_nt: TGTGCCAGCAGCATCTCTGGGACAGGGGGGTCATACGAGCAGTACTTC